Listed here are 18 T cell receptor beta chains from one sample, sequenced in a study of blood T cell repertoires in COVID-19. The table came from immunoSEQ multiplex PCR; TCRdb's copy has only in-frame clones and leaves some out. The data show some 160,000 clones, roughly 86% seen once. Sequenced: peripheral blood. These receptors came from a woman over 75 with COVID-19, enrolled during active disease.

The V gene is TRBV5-4, the J gene TRBJ1-1; 7 bases agree with TRBD1. The CDR3 extends over 15 amino acids. The V gene's germline CDR1 is SGHNT and CDR2 YYREEE (reference sequence). V shed 4 bases, J shed 6 bases, and the junction held 12 bases outside the gene matches. CDR3 in DNA: TGTGCCAGCAGCCCACTACAGGGGCAAGGGGCTGAAGCTTTCTTT. Protein product: CASSPLQGQGAEAFF.

The V call is TRBV1, the J call TRBJ1-2; TRBD1 was called by the table and not checked on the DNA. TRBV1 is recorded as a pseudogene. The CDR3 runs 13 residues. CDR3 DNA sequence: TGCACCAGCAGCGCGGGACAGGGGAATGGCTACACCTTC. Translation: CTSSAGQGNGYTF.

DNA for the CDR3: TGTGCCAGCAGTTTACTACTAGCGGGAGGACCCACAGATACGCAGTATTTT. This encodes CASSLLLAGGPTDTQYF. The chain employs TRBV27 and TRBJ2-3, with 12 positions matching TRBD2. The germline CDR1 and CDR2 sequences are MNHEY and SMNVEV (reference sequence). J lost 2 bases, V lost 2 bases, and 5 bases had no gene match. This CDR3 is 17 amino acids long.

V usage is TRBV24-1 and J usage is TRBJ2-7, with 8 bases identical to TRBD1. V lost 11 bases to trimming and J lost 6 bases; unmatched junction nucleotides: 5. Germline V gives CDR1 KGHDR, CDR2 SFDVKD. There are 11 residues in the CDR3. The CDR3 coding sequence is TGTGCCATCCAGGGGGCGGGCGAGCAGTACTTC. Protein sequence: CAIQGAGEQYF.

This rearrangement joins TRBV5-1 to TRBJ1-2; 10 bases fit TRBD1. Germline V gives CDR1 SGHRS, CDR2 YFSETQ. The V segment lost 4 bases and the J segment 5 bases; nucleotides outside the gene matches: 14. The CDR3 has 17 residues. The CDR3 region is CASSPAGQGVPGYGYTF. For the CDR3, the DNA is TGCGCCAGCAGCCCGGCCGGACAGGGGGTACCTGGTTATGGCTACACCTTC.

The rearrangement links TRBV18 to TRBJ2-1; TRBD2 might be the D (6 bases). The CDR3 loop spans 15 amino acids. Germline V lookup: CDR1 KGHSH, CDR2 LQKENI. Trimming removed 1 base from V and 5 bases from J, with 12 bases in between. The CDR3: CASSPLAVTNNEQFF. In DNA form, the CDR3 reads TGTGCCAGCTCACCACTAGCGGTAACCAACAATGAGCAGTTCTTC.

The chain couples TRBV2 to TRBJ1-2; unclear D gene. The V and J ends lost 4 bases and 5 bases respectively, with 14 bases between them. From germline, CDR1 is SNHLY and CDR2 FYNNEI. CDR3 length: 14 amino acids. CDR3 coding DNA: TGTGCCAGCAGTGGAGGCGGTATCCAGTATGGCTACACCTTC. Translation gives CASSGGGIQYGYTF. The variable domain in full, with the rest retrieved from reference TRBV2 and TRBJ1-2, is EPEVTQTPSHQVTQMGQEVILRCVPISNHLYFYWYRQILGQKVEFLVSFYNNEISEKSEIFDDQFSVERPDGSNFTLKIRSTKLEDSAMYFCASSGGGIQYGYTFGSGTRLTVV.

The table lists this clone with a count of one. The chain links TRBV7-2 to TRBJ1-2; the D is unclear. This CDR3 contains 14 residues. V lost 3 bases and J lost 2, with 10 bases in between. The germline CDR1 and CDR2 sequences are SGHTA and FQGNSA. CDR3 residues: CASSFPGENYGYTF. For the CDR3, the DNA is TGTGCCAGCAGCTTCCCGGGAGAGAACTATGGCTACACCTTC.

Here the CDR3 reads CASSLDRTSGGEYEQYF. For the CDR3, the DNA is TGTGCCAGCAGCTTAGATAGGACTAGCGGGGGGGAATACGAGCAGTACTTC. The V and J genes are TRBV7-2 and TRBJ2-7; 15 bases align to TRBD2. The ends lost 1 base at V and 4 bases at J; junction bases unmatched: 5. Germline V CDR1 and CDR2: SGHTA, FQGNSA. The CDR3 is 17 amino acids. Full variable domain (remainder filled in from reference TRBV7-2 and TRBJ2-7): GAGVSQSPSNKVTEKGKDVELRCDPISGHTALYWYRQSLGQGLEFLIYFQGNSAPDKSGLPSDRFSAERTGGSVSTLTIQRTQQEDSAVYLCASSLDRTSGGEYEQYFGPGTRLTVT.

The V and J genes are TRBV5-1 and TRBJ2-6; D is possibly TRBD2 (6 bases). Germline V gene lookup returns CDR1 SGHRS and CDR2 YFSETQ. This CDR3 has 15 residues. V lost 6 bases and J 3 bases, leaving 13 bases between the germline ends. CDR3 sequence: CASTTTRSGANVLTF. CDR3 in DNA: TGCGCCAGCACTACGACTAGGAGTGGGGCCAACGTCCTGACTTTC.

The V and J genes are TRBV2 and TRBJ1-6, with 9 bases matching TRBD1. V was clipped by 8 bases and J by 3 bases; unmatched bases: 11. In germline, CDR1 is SNHLY, CDR2 FYNNEI. The CDR3 length is 17 residues. CDR3 nucleotides: TGTGCCAGCGAGAGATTACAGGGGGCCTTCTATAATTCACCCCTCCACTTT. Translating gives CASERLQGAFYNSPLHF.

J is TRBJ1-1 and V is TRBV5-1; D gene ambiguous. The CDR3 runs to 14 residues. Looked up from germline, CDR1 is SGHRS and CDR2 is YFSETQ. With 5 bases removed from V and 1 base from J, the gap between germline ends came to 12 bases. CDR3 sequence reads: CASRMTTENTEAFF. CDR3 DNA: TGCGCCAGCAGGATGACCACAGAGAACACTGAAGCTTTCTTT.

This rearrangement joins TRBV12-5 to TRBJ2-1, with TRBD1 identical over 9 bases. The CDR3 spans 15 residues. Germline CDR1 reads LGHNT; CDR2 reads FRNRAP. The V segment lost 5 bases and the J segment 4 bases; nucleotides outside the gene matches: 6. CDR3 nucleotides: TGTGCTAGTGGTCTAGGACAGGGGTCTTACAATGAGCAGTTCTTC. The encoded protein is CASGLGQGSYNEQFF.

The chain joins TRBV6-5 to TRBJ2-7; TRBD1 is a possible D gene (6 bases). This CDR3 has 13 residues. The germline CDR1 and CDR2 sequences are MNHEY and SVGAGI. Trimming pared 6 bases from V and 1 base from J, leaving 10 bases between. CDR3 in amino acids: CASSHRVSYEQYF. The CDR3 DNA follows: TGTGCCAGCAGCCACAGGGTTTCCTACGAGCAGTACTTC.

The CDR3 nucleotides read TGTGCCAGCAGCCCAGAGCGGGGGAGCCACAATGAGCAGTTCTTC. Its protein is CASSPERGSHNEQFF. The chain is built from TRBV4-2 and TRBJ2-1, with 8 bases aligning to TRBD2. This CDR3 spans 15 amino acids. V was clipped by 4 bases and J by 5 bases; unmatched bases: 7. The V gene's germline CDR1 is LGHNA and CDR2 YNFKEQ.

The chain couples TRBV5-4 to TRBJ2-2; D uncertain. Trimming removed 1 base from V and 2 bases from J, with 9 bases in between. Germline V lookup: CDR1 SGHNT, CDR2 YYREEE (reference sequence). The CDR3 totals 15 residues. The CDR3 region is CASSLSQVNTGELFF. The CDR3, as DNA: TGTGCCAGCAGCTTGAGCCAGGTTAACACCGGGGAGCTGTTTTTT.

This clone is a singleton in its sample. This chain connects TRBV2 to TRBJ2-7; maybe TRBD2 (7 bases). V lost 11 bases, J lost 7 bases, and 24 bases lay in between. CDR3 length equals 14 residues. Germline-derived CDR1 and CDR2 are SNHLY and FYNNEI. The CDR3 loop is CAWREGTGGLEQYF. The CDR3 nucleotides read TGTGCCTGGAGGGAGGGGACGGGGGGCCTGGAGCAGTACTTC.

The chain combines TRBV6-5 with TRBJ2-5; 7 bases line up with TRBD1. Germline CDR1 MNHEY, CDR2 SVGAGI. J was trimmed by 5 bases and V by 10 bases; bases with no gene match: 16. CDR3 length: 15 amino acids. This CDR3 is CATDLNRGLGETQYF. The CDR3 DNA reads as TGTGCCACCGACTTGAACAGGGGATTAGGGGAGACCCAGTACTTC.